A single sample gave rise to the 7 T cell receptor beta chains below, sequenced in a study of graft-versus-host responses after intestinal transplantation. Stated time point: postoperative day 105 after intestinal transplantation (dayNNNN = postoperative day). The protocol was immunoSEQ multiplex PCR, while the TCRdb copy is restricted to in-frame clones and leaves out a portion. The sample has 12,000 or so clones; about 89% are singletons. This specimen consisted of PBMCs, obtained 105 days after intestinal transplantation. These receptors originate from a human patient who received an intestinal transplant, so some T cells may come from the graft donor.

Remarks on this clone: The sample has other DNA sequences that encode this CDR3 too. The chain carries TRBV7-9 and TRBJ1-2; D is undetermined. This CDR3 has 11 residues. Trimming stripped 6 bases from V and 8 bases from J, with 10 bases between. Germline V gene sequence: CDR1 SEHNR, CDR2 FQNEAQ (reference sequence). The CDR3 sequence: CASSRSYGYTF. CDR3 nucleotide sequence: TGTGCCAGCAGTAGGTCCTACGGCTACACCTTC.

The CDR3 DNA sequence: TGTGCCAGCAGCTTAGACTTGACTGGCTACACCTTC. Its translation: CASSLDLTGYTF. This chain uses TRBV7-9 with TRBJ1-2; no clear D gene. The length of the CDR3 is 12 residues. V was pared by 1 base and J by 7 bases, with 7 bases between. Per the germline V gene, CDR1 is SEHNR and CDR2 is FQNEAQ (reference sequence).

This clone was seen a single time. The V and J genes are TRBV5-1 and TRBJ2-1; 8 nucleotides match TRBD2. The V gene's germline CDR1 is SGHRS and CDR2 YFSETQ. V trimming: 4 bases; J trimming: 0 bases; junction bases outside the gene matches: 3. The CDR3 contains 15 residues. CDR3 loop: CASSVTSGSYNEQFF. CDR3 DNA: TGCGCCAGCAGCGTCACTAGCGGCTCCTACAATGAGCAGTTCTTC.

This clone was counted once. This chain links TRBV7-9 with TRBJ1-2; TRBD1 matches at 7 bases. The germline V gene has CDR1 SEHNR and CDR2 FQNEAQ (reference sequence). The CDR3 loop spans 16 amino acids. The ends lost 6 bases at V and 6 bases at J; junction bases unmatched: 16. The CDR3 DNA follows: TGTGCCAGCAGTCCCATTTCAACAGGGGATTCGGATGGCTACACCTTC. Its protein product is CASSPISTGDSDGYTF.

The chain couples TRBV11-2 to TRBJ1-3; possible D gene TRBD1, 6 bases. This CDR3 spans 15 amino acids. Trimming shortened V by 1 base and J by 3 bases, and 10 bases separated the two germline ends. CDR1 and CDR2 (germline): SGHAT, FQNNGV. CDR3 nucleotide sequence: TGTGCCAGCAGCTTAGTGGCAGGGGATGGAAACACCATATATTTT. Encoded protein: CASSLVAGDGNTIYF.

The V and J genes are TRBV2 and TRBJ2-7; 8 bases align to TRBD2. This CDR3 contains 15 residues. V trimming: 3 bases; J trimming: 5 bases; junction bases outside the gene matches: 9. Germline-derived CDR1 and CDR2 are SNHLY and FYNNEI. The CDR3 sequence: CASSEPSLAGHEQYF. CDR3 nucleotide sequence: TGTGCCAGCAGTGAGCCGAGTCTAGCGGGTCACGAGCAGTACTTC.

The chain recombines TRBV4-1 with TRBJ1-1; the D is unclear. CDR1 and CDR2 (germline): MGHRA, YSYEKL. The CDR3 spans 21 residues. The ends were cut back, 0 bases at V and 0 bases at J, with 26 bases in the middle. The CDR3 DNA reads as TGCGCCAGCAGCCAAGATTTCCCCCCCCCGGCGGAGAGAAAAATGAACACTGAAGCTTTCTTT. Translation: CASSQDFPPPAERKMNTEAFF.